The sequence of this T cell receptor beta chain was determined in a study of early T cells in non-severe SARS-CoV-2 infection. TCRdb independently ran MiXCR on the 5' RACE reads; one entry per CDR3 protein. The table lists 75,000 to 80,000 distinct CDR3 sequences, about 11% of them singletons, with 9.5% to 15% in the top ten. Trimming stripped 7 bases from V and 6 bases from J, with 18 bases between. Germline assignment: CDR1 MNHEY and CDR2 SVGAGI. This CDR3 comprises 15 residues. This clonotype was observed a few times. Its antigen is as yet unknown. Study-wide results and limits: Comparison of clonotypes with VDJdb favored anti-spike CD8 responses while missing private and CD4 specificities.

The rearrangement uses TRBV6-5 and TRBJ2-2, with a possible D match to TRBD2 (5 bases). The receptor was isolated from an adult who was a healthcare worker with PCR-confirmed SARS-CoV-2 infection or an uninfected control (not recorded which). The specimen was whole blood, collected at baseline. CDR3 in DNA: TGTGCCAGCAAAGAGGCCTGGGAGAGGGCCGGGGAGCTGTTTTTT. Its translation: CASKEAWERAGELFF.